This TCR beta chain was sequenced during a study of CD8 T cells in ankylosing spondylitis. General study findings and limits: Disease-associated clones were reportedly significantly overrepresented in matched ankylosing spondylitis synovial fluid.

As the method for making TCR beta libraries, quantitative 5'-RACE with molecular barcodes was used. TCRdb reprocessed the 5' RACE reads with MiXCR, giving one entry per CDR3 protein. Of under 300,000 distinct CDR3 sequences listed, over 8.5% are singletons. The CDR3 is 15 amino acids. Germline-derived CDR1 and CDR2 are LGHNA and YNFKEQ. Trimming pared 0 bases from V and 6 bases from J, leaving 11 bases between. This clonotype was found many times. What it binds is not known. The sample comprised blood, either unsorted or a sorted T cell fraction (not recorded which). The chain couples TRBV4-2 to TRBJ2-2, with unresolved D. The sequence came from a male donor with ankylosing spondylitis or in good health (not recorded which). This CDR3 is CASSQDRSAPGELFF. DNA for the CDR3: TGTGCCAGCAGCCAAGACCGGTCTGCCCCCGGGGAGCTGTTTTTT.